This T cell receptor beta chain was captured in a study of blood T cell repertoires in COVID-19. The V and J ends lost 3 bases and 5 bases, in that order; junction bases with no gene match: 4. The CDR3 loop spans 14 amino acids. Germline V gene sequence: CDR1 LGHDT, CDR2 YNNKEL (reference sequence). TCRdb keeps only in-frame clones here, not all; method: immunoSEQ multiplex PCR. The profile shows 40,000 to 50,000 clones, 70% to 90% of them singletons. This chain connects TRBV3-1 (or the pseudogene TRBV3-2) to TRBJ1-5, with 7 nucleotides matching TRBD1. This clonotype was obtained from a human donor in a cohort sampled during active COVID-19. Sequencing was done on a sample of peripheral blood. CDR3 nucleotide sequence: TGTGCCAGCAGCCAGGGGACAGCCTATCAGCCCCAGCATTTT. As protein: CASSQGTAYQPQHF.